A single sample gave rise to the 3 T cell receptor beta chains below, sequenced in a study of T cell repertoires in cytomegalovirus infection. Each CDR3 protein is one row after TCRdb ran MiXCR on the reads. This table has 800,000 to 950,000 distinct CDR3 sequences, approximately 29% appearing once. These receptors have no known antigen. The sequencing here drew on cultured CD8+ T cells from PBMCs, taken from culture after CMV antigen stimulation. The source of these receptors is a human donor in good health (CMV status not recorded). Some clones in this sample may be carry-over from other donors' samples.

The sample holds a few counts of this clonotype. This chain uses TRBV20-1 with TRBJ1-1; TRBD1 matches at 10 bases. The CDR3 sequence is 15 residues long. The germline V gene has CDR1 DFQATT and CDR2 SNEGSKA (reference sequence). After removal of 6 bases from V and 4 bases from J, the junction contained 11 bases not matched to a gene. CDR3 loop: CSAWDRGRVFTEAFF. The CDR3 coding sequence is TGCAGTGCCTGGGACAGGGGTAGGGTTTTCACTGAAGCTTTCTTT.

The chain recombines TRBV28 with TRBJ2-7; no reliable D call. Germline CDR1 MDHEN, CDR2 SYDVKM. This CDR3 contains 14 residues. V gave up 5 bases and J gave up 2 bases, with 13 bases separating them. The CDR3 sequence is CASSTTMTAYEQYF. The CDR3 bases are TGTGCCAGCAGTACCACCATGACGGCCTACGAGCAGTACTTC.

This chain joins TRBV29-1 and TRBJ2-5, with TRBD2 identical over 15 bases. V was clipped by 3 bases and J by 5 bases; unmatched bases: 4. The V gene's germline CDR1 is SQVTM and CDR2 ANQGSEA. The CDR3 contains 15 residues. The CDR3 spells CSVEAGTSGGETQYF. The CDR3 DNA is TGCAGCGTTGAGGCCGGGACTAGCGGGGGGGAGACCCAGTACTTC.